This T cell receptor (beta chain) was profiled in a study of blood T cell repertoires in COVID-19. Study-level information: Acute and convalescent COVID-19 specimens originated in the United States, Italy and Spain. T cells, B-cell-depleted T cells, or PBMCs provided the cDNA or gDNA that served as material.

The germline CDR1 and CDR2 sequences are LGHDT and YNNKEL (reference sequence). The CDR3 contains 19 residues. Trimming cost V 1 base and J 1 base; bases outside gene matches: 7. Only in-frame clones appear in the TCRdb table, and some are missing; sequencing was by immunoSEQ multiplex PCR. Of 150,000 to 200,000 clones in the sample, over 75% were seen once. Adults between roughly 18 and 89 years of age took part from more than 20 US areas. Cohort 3 donors counted as recovered after two negative PCRs, clearance, or resolved symptoms. This TCR came from a man aged 40-49 years who had recovered from COVID-19. V is TRBV3-1 (or the pseudogene TRBV3-2) and J is TRBJ2-3; 14 bases map to TRBD2. Sequenced sample: PBMCs or T cells enriched from blood (not recorded which). The DNA for the CDR3 is TGTGCCAGCAGCCAAGTACGTCCGGGACTAGCGGGGGGCACAGATACGCAGTATTTT. It yields the protein CASSQVRPGLAGGTDTQYF.